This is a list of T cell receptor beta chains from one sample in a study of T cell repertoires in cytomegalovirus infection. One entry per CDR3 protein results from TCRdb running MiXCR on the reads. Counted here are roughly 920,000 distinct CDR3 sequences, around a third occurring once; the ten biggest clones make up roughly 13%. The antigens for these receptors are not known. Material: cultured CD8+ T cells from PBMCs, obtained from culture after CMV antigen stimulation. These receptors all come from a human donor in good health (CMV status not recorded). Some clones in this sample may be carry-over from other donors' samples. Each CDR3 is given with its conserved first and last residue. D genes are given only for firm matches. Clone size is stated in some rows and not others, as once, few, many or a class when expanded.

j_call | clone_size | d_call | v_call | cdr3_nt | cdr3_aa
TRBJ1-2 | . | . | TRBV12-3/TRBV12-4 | TGTGCCAGCAGCCCCAGGACAGAGAACTATGGCTACACCTTC | CASSPRTENYGYTF
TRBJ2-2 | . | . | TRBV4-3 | TGCGCCAGCAGCCCAACTGGACATTACGGCGCCGGGGAGCTGTTTTTT | CASSPTGHYGAGELFF
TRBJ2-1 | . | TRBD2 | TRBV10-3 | TGTGCCATCAGTGAGGGGGCTAGCGGGGGTTACAATGAGCAGTTCTTC | CAISEGASGGYNEQFF
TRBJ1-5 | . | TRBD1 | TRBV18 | TGTGCCAGCTCAGACCGGGACAGGACCTATAGAGGCAATCAGCCCCAGCATTTT | CASSDRDRTYRGNQPQHF
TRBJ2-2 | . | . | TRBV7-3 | TGTGCCAGCAGCATGACACCCCCCAACACCGGGGAGCTGTTTTTT | CASSMTPPNTGELFF
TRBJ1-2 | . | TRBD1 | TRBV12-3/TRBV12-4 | TGTGCCAGCAGAGCCCAGTTGGCCAGGGGGCCGATTATACCTAACTATGGCTACACCTTC | CASRAQLARGPIIPNYGYTF
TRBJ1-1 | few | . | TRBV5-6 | TGTGCCAGCAGCTTAGAGGGGCCGGACACTGAAGCTTTCTTT | CASSLEGPDTEAFF
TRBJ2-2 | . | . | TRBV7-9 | TGTGCCAGCAGGGAGGGACAGTTGAACACCGGGGAGCTGTTTTTT | CASREGQLNTGELFF
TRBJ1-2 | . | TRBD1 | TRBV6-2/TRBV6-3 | TGTGCCAGCAGTCCCCGGGACAGGGAATTCGATGGCTACACCTTC | CASSPRDREFDGYTF
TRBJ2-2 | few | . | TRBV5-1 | TGTGCCAGCAGCTTAAGCGTCGGGGAGCTGTTTTTT | CASSLSVGELFF
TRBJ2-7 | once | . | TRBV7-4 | TGTGCCAGCAGCGCATATAAGAGAGGCCACGAGCAGTACTTC | CASSAYKRGHEQYF
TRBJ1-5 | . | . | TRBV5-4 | TGTGCCAGCAGCGTGAGGGGAGACGGGCAGCCCCAGCATTTT | CASSVRGDGQPQHF
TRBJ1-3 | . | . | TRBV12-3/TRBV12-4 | TGTGCCTCAGAGTTCTCTGGAAACACCATATATTTT | CASEFSGNTIYF
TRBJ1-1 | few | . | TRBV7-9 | TGTGCCAGCAGCTTAGACACCGCGGCATGGAACACTGAAGCTTTCTTT | CASSLDTAAWNTEAFF
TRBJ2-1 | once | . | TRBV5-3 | TGTGCCCTCGGTGGGGGGCCTACTTTGGGCCCCCGGGCCTACAATGAGCAGTTCTTC | CALGGGPTLGPRAYNEQFF
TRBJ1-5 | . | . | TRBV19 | TGTGCCAGTAGTCCGCAGGTTCGGAGAGTGAGCAATCAGCCCCAGCATTTT | CASSPQVRRVSNQPQHF
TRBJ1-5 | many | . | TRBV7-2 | TGTGCCAGCAGCTTAGTTAGGGCGGCTAATCAGCCCCAGCATTTT | CASSLVRAANQPQHF
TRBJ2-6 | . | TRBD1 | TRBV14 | TGTGCCAGCAGCCAAGGGGACAGACTCTACGGGACCAACGTCCTGACTTTC | CASSQGDRLYGTNVLTF
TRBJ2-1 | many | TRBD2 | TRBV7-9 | TGTGCCAGCAGCTCCAAGCGGGGCCGGGTCCATGAGCAGTTCTTC | CASSSKRGRVHEQFF
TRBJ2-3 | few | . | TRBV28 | TGTGCCAGCAGTTTTCGTTGGAGTCAATTGGATACGCAGTATTTT | CASSFRWSQLDTQYF
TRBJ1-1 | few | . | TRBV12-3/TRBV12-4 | TGTGCCAGCAGTTTATGGCAGGCCAACACTGAAGCTTTCTTT | CASSLWQANTEAFF
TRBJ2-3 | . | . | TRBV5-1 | TGCGCCAGCAGCTTGGTCCGGGGAGGCACAGATACGCAGTATTTT | CASSLVRGGTDTQYF
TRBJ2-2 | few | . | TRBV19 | TGTGCCAGTAGTATACTGTGGGGGAGCGAGAACACCGGGGAGCTGTTTTTT | CASSILWGSENTGELFF
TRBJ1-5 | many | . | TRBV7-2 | TGTGCCAGCAGCTTAGCCCCAGGGGTTCAGCCCCAGCATTTT | CASSLAPGVQPQHF
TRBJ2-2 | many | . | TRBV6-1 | TGTGCCAGCAGTTATGGGCGGACCGGGGAGCTGTTTTTT | CASSYGRTGELFF
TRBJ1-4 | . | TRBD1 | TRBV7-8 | TGTGCCAGCAGCCCGGGGGGACTCCGACAGGGGACAGTAGTTTTT | CASSPGGLRQGTVVF
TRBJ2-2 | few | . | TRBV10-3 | TGTGCCATCAGTGCTGGGGGGCTCGGCACCGGGGAGCTGTTTTTT | CAISAGGLGTGELFF
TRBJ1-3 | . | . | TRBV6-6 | TGTGCCAGCAGTTCAACACCGGGGAGCTCTGGAAACACCATATATTTT | CASSSTPGSSGNTIYF
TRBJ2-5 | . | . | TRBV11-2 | TGTGCCAGCAGCTTAGGATGGACAGTTGCCCAAGAGACCCAGTACTTC | CASSLGWTVAQETQYF
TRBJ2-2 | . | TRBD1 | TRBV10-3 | TGTGCCATCAGTGAGCCCGGACAGGGGCGATCCACCGGGGAGCTGTTTTTT | CAISEPGQGRSTGELFF
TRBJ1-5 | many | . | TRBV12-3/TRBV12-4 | TGTGCCAGCTGGGGGGGAGGGGTAGGTCAGCCCCAGCATTTT | CASWGGGVGQPQHF
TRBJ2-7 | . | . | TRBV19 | TGTGCCAGTAGTATGGCGCCAGGGTTGGACGAGCAGTACTTC | CASSMAPGLDEQYF
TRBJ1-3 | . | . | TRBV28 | TGTGCCAGCCGAGGGACTTTCTCTGGAAACACCATATATTTT | CASRGTFSGNTIYF
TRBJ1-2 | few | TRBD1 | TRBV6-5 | TGTGCCAGCCTTTTGAAAGGGGGCGCGTATGGCTACACCTTC | CASLLKGGAYGYTF
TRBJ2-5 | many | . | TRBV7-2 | TGTGCCAGCAGCTTACAGGGGTTAGGCCAAGAGACCCAGTACTTC | CASSLQGLGQETQYF
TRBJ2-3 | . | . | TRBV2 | TGTGCCAGCATCGGGGTGGCAGCTAGCACAGATACGCAGTATTTT | CASIGVAASTDTQYF
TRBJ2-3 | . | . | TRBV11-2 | TGTGCCAGCAAAAACAGGGAAGTCACAGATACGCAGTATTTT | CASKNREVTDTQYF
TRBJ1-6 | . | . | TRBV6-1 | TGTGCCAGCAGTGAGTGGGGAAACTCCTATAATTCACCCCTCCACTTT | CASSEWGNSYNSPLHF